Below are 14 T cell receptor beta chains sequenced from a single sample in a study of T cell changes during pregnancy in multiple sclerosis (dated by TCRdb to between 2018 and 2020). Library generation was performed with the immunoSEQ multiplex PCR assay. TCRdb obtained this table from immuneACCESS and retained in-frame rearrangements with V and J assigned. These tables miss some clones; where compared with another copy, unresolved V genes account for less than half of the shortfall, and the remainder is unexplained. In this sample the table shows approximately 92,000 clones, roughly 92% of which occur a single time. The ten largest make up about 2.6% of the sample. This sample comprised peripheral blood, obtained in the first trimester of pregnancy. These receptors were collected from a female donor with multiple sclerosis, enrolled in a pregnancy study.

The chain uses TRBV18 and TRBJ2-5; 9 bases map to TRBD1. Trimming took 5 bases from V and 7 from J; bases not matched to a gene: 5. Germline-derived CDR1 and CDR2 are KGHSH and LQKENI. The length of the CDR3 is 13 residues. DNA for the CDR3: TGTGCCAGCTCAAGGACAGGGGTGGGGACCCAGTACTTC. Protein: CASSRTGVGTQYF.

This clone was recorded once. V gene TRBV4-1 combines with J gene TRBJ2-1, with TRBD1 identical over 8 bases. V trimming: 2 bases; J trimming: 3 bases; junction bases outside the gene matches: 6. In germline, CDR1 is MGHRA, CDR2 YSYEKL. CDR3 length: 16 amino acids. The CDR3 nucleotides are TGCGCCAGCAGCCAATCAACCGGGACAGGCTACAATGAGCAGTTCTTC. This codes for CASSQSTGTGYNEQFF.

This chain connects TRBV5-1 to TRBJ1-4; D gene ambiguous. In germline, CDR1 is SGHRS, CDR2 YFSETQ. V gave up 4 bases and J gave up 6 bases, with 13 bases separating them. The CDR3 consists of 14 residues. CDR3 nucleotide sequence: TGCGCCAGCAGCAAGGACGGGGATGATGAAAAACTGTTTTTT. Translated, it gives CASSKDGDDEKLFF.

This clone was counted once. The chain employs TRBV6-1 and TRBJ2-7; TRBD1 is a possible D gene (5 bases). Per the germline V gene, CDR1 is MNHNS and CDR2 is SASEGT. The CDR3 loop spans 14 amino acids. Trimming stripped 7 bases from V and 0 bases from J, with 13 bases between. The CDR3 DNA reads as TGTGCCAGCATCCGCGGACACCTCTCCTACGAGCAGTACTTC. Residues: CASIRGHLSYEQYF.

The V and J genes are TRBV6-5 and TRBJ2-7, with D hard to call. The CDR3 extends over 12 amino acids. Germline loops: CDR1 MNHEY, CDR2 SVGAGI. V lost 4 bases and J 7 bases, leaving 11 bases between the germline ends. CDR3 region: CASSFGNSEQYF. The CDR3 region has the DNA TGTGCCAGCAGTTTTGGCAATTCGGAGCAGTACTTC.

The chain has TRBV10-3 and TRBJ2-5, with a weak D call TRBD2 (5 bases). Trimming pared 8 bases from V and 2 bases from J, leaving 9 bases between. Germline CDR1 and CDR2: ENHRY and SYGVKD. CDR3 length equals 12 residues. DNA of the CDR3: TGTGCCATCGGTCCGGGGCAAGAGACCCAGTACTTC. Amino acids: CAIGPGQETQYF.

The chain joins TRBV5-4 to TRBJ2-7, with 9 bases aligning to TRBD1. CDR3 size: 14 residues. J gave up 4 bases and V 4 bases, and 6 bases lay outside the gene matches. Germline V CDR1 and CDR2: SGHNT, YYREEE (reference sequence). In DNA form, the CDR3 reads TGTGCCAGCAGCCTGGGACAGGGTCGTTACGAGCAGTACTTC. It encodes CASSLGQGRYEQYF.

This chain's CDR3 is CASSRGKLGTSGQETQYF. The CDR3 nucleotides are TGTGCCAGCAGCCGGGGAAAACTTGGGACTAGCGGCCAAGAGACCCAGTACTTC. The genes are TRBV2 and TRBJ2-5, with 11 bases fitting TRBD2. The CDR3 spans 18 residues. The J segment lost 1 base and the V segment lost 6 bases, leaving 13 bases of the junction unmatched. Per germline, CDR1 SNHLY and CDR2 FYNNEI.

This clone was detected only once. V gene TRBV4-1 combines with J gene TRBJ2-1; D is uncertain. Germline V CDR1 and CDR2: MGHRA, YSYEKL. V shed 1 base and J shed 8 bases, with 9 bases lying between them. The length of the CDR3 is 13 residues. Here the CDR3 reads CASSQVNEDEQFF. The CDR3 region has the DNA TGCGCCAGCAGCCAAGTAAACGAGGATGAGCAGTTCTTC.

This chain connects TRBV7-8 to TRBJ1-4, with D possibly matching TRBD1 (5 bases). Trimming removed 0 bases at V and 10 bases at J, with 12 bases between. The CDR3 is 14 amino acids. Germline loops: CDR1 SGHVS, CDR2 FQNEAQ. The CDR3 DNA reads as TGTGCCAGCAGCTTAGCGCTACAGGCCGGAAAACTGTTTTTT. The encoded protein is CASSLALQAGKLFF.

V usage is TRBV5-1 and J usage is TRBJ2-7; D gene ambiguous. The CDR3 length is 15 residues. Germline V gene sequence: CDR1 SGHRS, CDR2 YFSETQ. The V gene lost 4 bases and the J gene lost 2 bases, with 16 bases spanning the gap. The CDR3 DNA reads TGCGCCAGCAGCCCATTAACACAGTCTCCCTACGAGCAGTACTTC. It specifies CASSPLTQSPYEQYF.

The chain links TRBV18 to TRBJ2-1, with 8 bases aligning to TRBD2. V gave up 4 bases and J gave up 6 bases; unmatched junction bases: 32. The CDR3 runs 23 residues. Germline V gives CDR1 KGHSH, CDR2 LQKENI. CDR3 nucleotides: TGTGCCAGCTCACACCGAGGACTAGCTAAGCATGGGGGGGTCGCGTCCCCGCTCAATGAGCAGTTCTTC. It codes for CASSHRGLAKHGGVASPLNEQFF. Full variable domain (rest looked up from reference TRBV18 and TRBJ2-1): NAGVMQNPRHLVRRRGQEARLRCSPMKGHSHVYWYRQLPEEGLKFMVYLQKENIIDESGMPKERFSAEFPKEGPSILRIQQVVRGDSAAYFCASSHRGLAKHGGVASPLNEQFFGPGTRLTVL.

The V gene is TRBV4-2, the J gene TRBJ2-7, with D possibly being TRBD2 (6 bases). Trimming took off 3 bases at V and 1 base at J, with 13 bases between the two ends. The CDR3 is made up of 15 amino acids. The germline V gene has CDR1 LGHNA and CDR2 YNFKEQ. For the CDR3, the DNA is TGTGCCAGCAGCCAGGGGGACGGGGGTTCCTACGAGCAGTACTTC. Its protein is CASSQGDGGSYEQYF.

The chain is built from TRBV6-5 and TRBJ2-7; D uncertain. V lost 8 bases and J 3 bases, leaving 11 bases between the germline ends. Looked up from germline, CDR1 is MNHEY and CDR2 is SVGAGI. CDR3 size: 12 residues. CDR3 DNA sequence: TGTGCCAGCGGTCCAGGTTTCTACGAGCAGTACTTC. Protein: CASGPGFYEQYF.